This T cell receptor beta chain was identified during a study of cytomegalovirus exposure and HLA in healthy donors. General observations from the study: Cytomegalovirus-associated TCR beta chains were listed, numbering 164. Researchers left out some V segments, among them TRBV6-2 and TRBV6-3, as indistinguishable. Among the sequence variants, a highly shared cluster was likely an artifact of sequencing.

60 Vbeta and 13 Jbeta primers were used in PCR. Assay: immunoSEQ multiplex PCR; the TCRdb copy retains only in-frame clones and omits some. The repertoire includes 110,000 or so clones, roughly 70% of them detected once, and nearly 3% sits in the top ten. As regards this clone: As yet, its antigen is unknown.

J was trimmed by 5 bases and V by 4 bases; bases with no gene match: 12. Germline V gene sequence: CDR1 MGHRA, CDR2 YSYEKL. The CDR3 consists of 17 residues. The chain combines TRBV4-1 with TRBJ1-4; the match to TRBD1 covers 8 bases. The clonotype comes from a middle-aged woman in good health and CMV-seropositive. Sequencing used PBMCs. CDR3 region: CASSPSGPGQVNEKLFF. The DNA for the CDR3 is TGCGCCAGCAGCCCCTCGGGACCGGGACAGGTGAATGAAAAACTGTTTTTT.